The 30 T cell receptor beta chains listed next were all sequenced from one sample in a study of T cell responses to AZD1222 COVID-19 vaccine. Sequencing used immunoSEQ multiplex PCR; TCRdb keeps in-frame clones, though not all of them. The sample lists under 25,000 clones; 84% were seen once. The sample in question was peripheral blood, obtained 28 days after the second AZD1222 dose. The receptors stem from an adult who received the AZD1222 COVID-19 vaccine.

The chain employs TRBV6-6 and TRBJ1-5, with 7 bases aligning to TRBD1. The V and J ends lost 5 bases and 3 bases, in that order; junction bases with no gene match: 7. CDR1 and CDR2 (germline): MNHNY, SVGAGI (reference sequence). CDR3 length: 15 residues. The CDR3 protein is CASSNRDSLNQPQHF. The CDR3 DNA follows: TGTGCCAGCAGTAACCGGGACAGCCTCAATCAGCCCCAGCATTTT.

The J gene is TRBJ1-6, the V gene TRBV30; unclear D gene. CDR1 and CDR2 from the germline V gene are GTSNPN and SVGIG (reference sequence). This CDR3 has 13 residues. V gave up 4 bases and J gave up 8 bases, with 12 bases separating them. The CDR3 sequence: CAWNFKGYSPLHF. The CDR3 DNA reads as TGTGCCTGGAACTTCAAGGGATATTCACCCCTCCACTTT.

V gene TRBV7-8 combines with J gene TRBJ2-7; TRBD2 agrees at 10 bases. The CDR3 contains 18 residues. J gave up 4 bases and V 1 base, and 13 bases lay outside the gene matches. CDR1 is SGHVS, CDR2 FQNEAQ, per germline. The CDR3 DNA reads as TGTGCCAGCAGCTTAGGGTCCCCTAGCGGGAGTATTGTATACGAGCAGTACTTC. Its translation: CASSLGSPSGSIVYEQYF.

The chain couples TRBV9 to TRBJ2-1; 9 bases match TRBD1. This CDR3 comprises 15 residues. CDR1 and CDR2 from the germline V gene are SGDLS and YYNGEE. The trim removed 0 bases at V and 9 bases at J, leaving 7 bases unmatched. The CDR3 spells CASSVEGTGLSEQFF. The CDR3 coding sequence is TGTGCCAGCAGCGTAGAAGGGACAGGGTTAAGTGAGCAGTTCTTC.

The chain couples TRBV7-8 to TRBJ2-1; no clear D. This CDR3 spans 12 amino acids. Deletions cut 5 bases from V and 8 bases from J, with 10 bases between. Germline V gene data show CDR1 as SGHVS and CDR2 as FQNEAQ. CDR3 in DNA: TGTGCCAGCAGCCCCCTCGCTGATGAGCAGTTCTTC. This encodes CASSPLADEQFF.

The CDR3 reads CASRRPWAHSYEQYF. The DNA of the CDR3 is TGTGCCAGCAGGAGACCGTGGGCGCACTCCTACGAGCAGTACTTC. The V gene is TRBV21-1, the J gene TRBJ2-7; TRBD1 reflects the table's D call only, with no check against the DNA. TRBV21-1 is assigned pseudogene status. This CDR3 has 15 amino acids.

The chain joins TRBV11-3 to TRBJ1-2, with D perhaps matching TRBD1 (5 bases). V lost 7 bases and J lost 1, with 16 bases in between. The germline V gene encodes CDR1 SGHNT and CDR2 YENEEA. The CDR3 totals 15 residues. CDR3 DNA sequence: TGTGCCAGCACCCTAGACAGCAGCAGTAACTATGGCTACACCTTC. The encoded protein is CASTLDSSSNYGYTF.

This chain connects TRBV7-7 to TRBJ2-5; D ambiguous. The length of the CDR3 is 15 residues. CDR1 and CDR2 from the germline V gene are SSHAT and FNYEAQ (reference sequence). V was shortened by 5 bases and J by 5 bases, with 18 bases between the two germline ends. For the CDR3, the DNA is TGTGCCAGCAGCCAAAGGGTGGGCAGCGAGGAGACCCAGTACTTC. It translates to CASSQRVGSEETQYF.

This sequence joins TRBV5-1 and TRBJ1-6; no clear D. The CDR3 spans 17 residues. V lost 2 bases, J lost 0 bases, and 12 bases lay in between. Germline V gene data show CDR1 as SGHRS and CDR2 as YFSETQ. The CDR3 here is CASSLQRTNSYNSPLHF. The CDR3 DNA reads TGCGCCAGCAGCTTACAACGGACGAACTCCTATAATTCACCCCTCCACTTT. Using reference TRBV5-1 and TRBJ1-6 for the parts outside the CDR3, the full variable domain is KAGVTQTPRYLIKTRGQQVTLSCSPISGHRSVSWYQQTPGQGLQFLFEYFSETQRNKGNFPGRFSGRQFSNSRSEMNVSTLELGDSALYLCASSLQRTNSYNSPLHFGNGTRLTVT.

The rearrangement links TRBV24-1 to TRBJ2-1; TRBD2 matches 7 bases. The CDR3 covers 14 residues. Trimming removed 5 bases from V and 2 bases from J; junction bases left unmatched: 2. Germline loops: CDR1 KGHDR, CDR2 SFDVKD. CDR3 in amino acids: CATSGLAAYNEQFF. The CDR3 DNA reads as TGTGCCACCAGTGGGCTAGCGGCCTACAATGAGCAGTTCTTC.

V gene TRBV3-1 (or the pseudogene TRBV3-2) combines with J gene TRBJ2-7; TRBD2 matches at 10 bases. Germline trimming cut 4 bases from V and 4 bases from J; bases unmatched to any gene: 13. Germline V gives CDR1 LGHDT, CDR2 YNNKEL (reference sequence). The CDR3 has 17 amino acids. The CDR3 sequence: CASSPRLAGVGQYEQYF. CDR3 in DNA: TGTGCCAGCAGCCCGCGGCTAGCGGGAGTAGGACAATACGAGCAGTACTTC.

CDR3 sequence: CAISESDRGTGETQYF. The DNA of the CDR3 is TGTGCCATCAGTGAATCTGACAGGGGAACAGGGGAGACCCAGTACTTC. This chain connects TRBV10-3 to TRBJ2-5; 8 positions match TRBD1. Unmatched junction bases numbered 11, after V lost 3 bases and J lost 5 bases. The V gene's germline CDR1 is ENHRY and CDR2 SYGVKD. The CDR3 length is 16 residues.

In DNA, the CDR3 is TGTGCCAGCAGTTTCCAGGGGGATAGGGAAAAACTGTTTTTT. This sequence encodes CASSFQGDREKLFF. This chain links TRBV28 with TRBJ1-4; TRBD1 aligns across 7 bases. V lost 3 bases, J lost 8 bases, and 6 bases stayed unmatched. Germline V gives CDR1 MDHEN, CDR2 SYDVKM. There are 14 residues in the CDR3.

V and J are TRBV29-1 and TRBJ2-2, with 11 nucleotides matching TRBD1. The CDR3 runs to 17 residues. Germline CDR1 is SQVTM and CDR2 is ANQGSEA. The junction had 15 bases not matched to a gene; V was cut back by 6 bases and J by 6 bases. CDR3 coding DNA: TGCAGCGTGCTGGGACAGGGGGAACTAGCGGGTTCCGGGGAGCTGTTTTTT. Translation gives CSVLGQGELAGSGELFF.

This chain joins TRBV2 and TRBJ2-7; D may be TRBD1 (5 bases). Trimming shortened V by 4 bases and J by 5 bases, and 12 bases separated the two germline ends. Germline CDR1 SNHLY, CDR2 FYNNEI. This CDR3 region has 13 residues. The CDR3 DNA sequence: TGTGCCAGCAGTGGTCAGGGTATCCACGAGCAGTACTTC. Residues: CASSGQGIHEQYF.

The CDR3 DNA sequence: TGTGCCAGCAGTTACTCCGGGAGGAACACTGAAGCTTTCTTT. Translating gives CASSYSGRNTEAFF. The gene calls are TRBV6-5 and TRBJ1-1; D unclear. There are 14 residues in the CDR3. The ends were cut back, 0 bases at V and 1 base at J, with 6 bases in the middle. Germline lookup yields CDR1 MNHEY and CDR2 SVGAGI.

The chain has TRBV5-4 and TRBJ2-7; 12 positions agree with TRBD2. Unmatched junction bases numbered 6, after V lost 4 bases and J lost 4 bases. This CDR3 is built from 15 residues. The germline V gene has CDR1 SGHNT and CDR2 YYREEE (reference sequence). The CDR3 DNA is TGTGCCAGCAGCAACCGACTAGCGGGAGTATACGAGCAGTACTTC. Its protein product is CASSNRLAGVYEQYF.

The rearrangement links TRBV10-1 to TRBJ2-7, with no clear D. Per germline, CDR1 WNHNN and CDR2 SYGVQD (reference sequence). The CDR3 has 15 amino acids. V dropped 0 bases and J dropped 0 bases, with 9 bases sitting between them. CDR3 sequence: CASSESVGSSYEQYF. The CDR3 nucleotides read TGCGCCAGCAGTGAGTCGGTAGGAAGCTCCTACGAGCAGTACTTC.

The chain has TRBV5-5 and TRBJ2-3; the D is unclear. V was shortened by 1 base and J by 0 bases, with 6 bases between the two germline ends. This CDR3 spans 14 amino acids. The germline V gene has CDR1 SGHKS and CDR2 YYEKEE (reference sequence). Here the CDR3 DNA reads TGTGCCAGCAGCTTGATCTCTAGCACAGATACGCAGTATTTT. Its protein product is CASSLISSTDTQYF.

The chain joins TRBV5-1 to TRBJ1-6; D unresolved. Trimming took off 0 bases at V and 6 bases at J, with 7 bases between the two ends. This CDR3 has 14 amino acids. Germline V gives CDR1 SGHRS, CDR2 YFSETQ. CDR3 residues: CASSLGHRNSPLHF. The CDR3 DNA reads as TGCGCCAGCAGCTTGGGACACCGTAATTCACCCCTCCACTTT.

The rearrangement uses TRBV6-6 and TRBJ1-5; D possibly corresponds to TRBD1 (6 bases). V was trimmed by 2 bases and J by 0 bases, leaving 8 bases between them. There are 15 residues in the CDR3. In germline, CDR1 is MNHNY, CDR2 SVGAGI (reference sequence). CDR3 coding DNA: TGTGCCAGCAGTTACGACAGGAGTAGCAATCAGCCCCAGCATTTT. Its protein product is CASSYDRSSNQPQHF.

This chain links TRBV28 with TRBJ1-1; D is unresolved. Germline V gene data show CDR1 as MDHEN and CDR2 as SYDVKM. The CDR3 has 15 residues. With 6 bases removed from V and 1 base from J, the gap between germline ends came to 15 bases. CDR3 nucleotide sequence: TGTGCCAGCAGCCACTCGGGGAAGGGGAACACTGAAGCTTTCTTT. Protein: CASSHSGKGNTEAFF.

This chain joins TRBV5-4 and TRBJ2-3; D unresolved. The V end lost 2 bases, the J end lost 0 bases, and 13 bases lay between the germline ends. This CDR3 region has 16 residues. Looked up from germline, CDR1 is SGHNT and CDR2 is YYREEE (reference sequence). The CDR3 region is CASSFEFRSSTDTQYF. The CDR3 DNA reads TGTGCCAGCAGCTTTGAGTTTAGGTCTAGCACAGATACGCAGTATTTT.

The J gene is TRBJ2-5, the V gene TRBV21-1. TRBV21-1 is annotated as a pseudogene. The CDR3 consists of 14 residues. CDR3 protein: CASRQRKGLQTQYF. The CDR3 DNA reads TGTGCCAGCCGTCAACGGAAGGGTTTGCAGACCCAGTACTTC.

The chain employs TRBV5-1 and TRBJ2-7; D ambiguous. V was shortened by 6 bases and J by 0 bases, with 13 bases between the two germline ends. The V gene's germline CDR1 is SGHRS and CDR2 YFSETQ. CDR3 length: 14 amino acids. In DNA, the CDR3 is TGCGCCAGCACCCCCTCCCGGAGCTCCTACGAGCAGTACTTC. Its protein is CASTPSRSSYEQYF. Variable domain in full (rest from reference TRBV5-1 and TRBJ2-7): KAGVTQTPRYLIKTRGQQVTLSCSPISGHRSVSWYQQTPGQGLQFLFEYFSETQRNKGNFPGRFSGRQFSNSRSEMNVSTLELGDSALYLCASTPSRSSYEQYFGPGTRLTVT.

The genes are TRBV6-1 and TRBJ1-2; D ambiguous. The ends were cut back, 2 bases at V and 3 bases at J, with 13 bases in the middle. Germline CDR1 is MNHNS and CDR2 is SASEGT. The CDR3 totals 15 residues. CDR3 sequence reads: CASSEPAGSDYGYTF. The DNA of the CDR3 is TGTGCCAGCAGTGAACCCGCTGGGTCCGACTATGGCTACACCTTC.

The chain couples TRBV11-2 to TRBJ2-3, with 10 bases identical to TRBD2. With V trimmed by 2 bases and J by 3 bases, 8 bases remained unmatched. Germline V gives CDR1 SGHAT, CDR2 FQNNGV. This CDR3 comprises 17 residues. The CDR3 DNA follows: TGTGCCAGCAGCTTATTCCTAGCGGGAGATGGGACAGATACGCAGTATTTT. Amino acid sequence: CASSLFLAGDGTDTQYF.

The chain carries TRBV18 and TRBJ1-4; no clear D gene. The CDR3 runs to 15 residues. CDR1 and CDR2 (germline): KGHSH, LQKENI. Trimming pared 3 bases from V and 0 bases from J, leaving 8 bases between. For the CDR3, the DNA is TGTGCCAGCTCACCTAAAAGAGCAACTAATGAAAAACTGTTTTTT. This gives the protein CASSPKRATNEKLFF.

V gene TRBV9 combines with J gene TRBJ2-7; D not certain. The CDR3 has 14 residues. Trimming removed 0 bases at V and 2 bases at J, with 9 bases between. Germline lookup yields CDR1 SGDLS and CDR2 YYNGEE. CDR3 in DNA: TGTGCCAGCAGCGTAGACGCAGGAACCTACGAGCAGTACTTC. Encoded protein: CASSVDAGTYEQYF.

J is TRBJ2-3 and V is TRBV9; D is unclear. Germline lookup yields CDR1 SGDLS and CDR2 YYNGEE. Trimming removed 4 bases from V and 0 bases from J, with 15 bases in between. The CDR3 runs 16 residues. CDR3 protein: CASSFPPGPSTDTQYF. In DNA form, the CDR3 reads TGTGCCAGCAGCTTCCCCCCCGGACCTAGCACAGATACGCAGTATTTT.